The present entry profiles one T cell receptor (beta chain) with its context. The data belong to a study of blood T cell repertoires in COVID-19. About the study: Sites across the United States, Italy and Spain contributed samples from acute and convalescent COVID-19.

Germline CDR1 is SGHRS and CDR2 is YFSETQ. The CDR3 length is 13 residues. Trimming cost V 4 bases and J 5 bases, with 9 bases left between them. Using immunoSEQ multiplex PCR, the repertoire was profiled, and TCRdb retains in-frame clones only, with some absent. The sample includes about 320,000 clones, 88% of them seen just once. Sequenced input: PBMCs or T cells enriched from blood (not recorded which). The V call is TRBV5-1, the J call TRBJ1-4; no clear D. This receptor was identified in a man aged 30-40 years who had recovered from COVID-19. CDR3 loop: CASSPVPNEKLFF. CDR3 in DNA: TGCGCCAGCAGCCCCGTCCCCAATGAAAAACTGTTTTTT. The full variable domain, its missing parts supplied by reference TRBV5-1 and TRBJ1-4, is KAGVTQTPRYLIKTRGQQVTLSCSPISGHRSVSWYQQTPGQGLQFLFEYFSETQRNKGNFPGRFSGRQFSNSRSEMNVSTLELGDSALYLCASSPVPNEKLFFGSGTQLSVL.